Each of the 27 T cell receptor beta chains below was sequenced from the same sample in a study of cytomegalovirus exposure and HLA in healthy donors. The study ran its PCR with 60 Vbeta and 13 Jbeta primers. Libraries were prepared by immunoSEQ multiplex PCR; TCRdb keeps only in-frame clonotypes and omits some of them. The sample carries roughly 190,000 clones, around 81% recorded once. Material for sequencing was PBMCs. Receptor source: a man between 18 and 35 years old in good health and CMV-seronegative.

The CDR3 is CAWRSDWGGYTF. CDR3 in DNA: TGTGCCTGGAGGTCGGATTGGGGCGGCTACACCTTC. The chain recombines TRBV30 with TRBJ1-2; perhaps TRBD1 as D (5 bases). CDR1 is GTSNPN, CDR2 SVGIG, per germline (reference sequence). The germline V and J ends were trimmed by 3 bases and 8 bases, with 13 bases remaining between them. The CDR3 is 12 amino acids.

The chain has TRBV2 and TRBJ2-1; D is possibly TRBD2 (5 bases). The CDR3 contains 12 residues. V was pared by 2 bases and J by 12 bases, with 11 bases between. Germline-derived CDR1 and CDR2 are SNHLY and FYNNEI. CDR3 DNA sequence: TGTGCCAGCAGTGAACAGCGGCGCTTGCAGTTCTTC. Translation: CASSEQRRLQFF.

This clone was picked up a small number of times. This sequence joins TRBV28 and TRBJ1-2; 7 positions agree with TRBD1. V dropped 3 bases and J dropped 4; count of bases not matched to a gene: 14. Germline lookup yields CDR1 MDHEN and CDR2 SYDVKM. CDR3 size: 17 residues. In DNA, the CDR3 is TGTGCCAGCAGTTTGGCGGCAGGGGGGTTTAAGGGCTATGGCTACACCTTC. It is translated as CASSLAAGGFKGYGYTF.

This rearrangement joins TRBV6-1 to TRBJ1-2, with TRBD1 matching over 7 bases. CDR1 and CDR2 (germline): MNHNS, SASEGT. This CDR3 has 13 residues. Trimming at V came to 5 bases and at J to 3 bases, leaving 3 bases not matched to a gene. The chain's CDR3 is CASSSGQYYGYTF. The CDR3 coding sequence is TGTGCCAGCAGTTCGGGACAGTACTATGGCTACACCTTC.

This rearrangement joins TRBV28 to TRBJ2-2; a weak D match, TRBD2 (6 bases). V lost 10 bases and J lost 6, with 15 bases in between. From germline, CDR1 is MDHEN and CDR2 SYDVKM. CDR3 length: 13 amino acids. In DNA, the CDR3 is TGTGCCACCCTGGGGGGACCGGCCGGGGAGCTGTTTTTT. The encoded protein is CATLGGPAGELFF.

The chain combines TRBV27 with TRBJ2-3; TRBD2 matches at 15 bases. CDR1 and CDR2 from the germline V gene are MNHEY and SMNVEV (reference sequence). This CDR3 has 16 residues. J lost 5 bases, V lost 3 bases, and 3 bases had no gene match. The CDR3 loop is CASSFGTSGGKDTQYF. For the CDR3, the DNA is TGTGCCAGCAGTTTCGGGACTAGCGGGGGGAAAGATACGCAGTATTTT.

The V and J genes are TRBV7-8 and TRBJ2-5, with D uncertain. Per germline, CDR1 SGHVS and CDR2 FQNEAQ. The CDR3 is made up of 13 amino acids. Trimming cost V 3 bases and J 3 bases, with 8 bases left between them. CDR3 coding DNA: TGTGCCAGCAGCTTCGGCGGTAAAGAGACCCAGTACTTC. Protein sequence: CASSFGGKETQYF.

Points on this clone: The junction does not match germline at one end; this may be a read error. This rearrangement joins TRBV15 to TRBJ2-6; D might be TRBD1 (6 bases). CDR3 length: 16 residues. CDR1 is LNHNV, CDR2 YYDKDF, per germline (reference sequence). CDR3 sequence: CATSYGRGSGANGLTF. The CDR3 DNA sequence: TGTGCCACCAGCTACGGCAGGGGCTCTGGGGCCAACGGCCTGACTTTC.

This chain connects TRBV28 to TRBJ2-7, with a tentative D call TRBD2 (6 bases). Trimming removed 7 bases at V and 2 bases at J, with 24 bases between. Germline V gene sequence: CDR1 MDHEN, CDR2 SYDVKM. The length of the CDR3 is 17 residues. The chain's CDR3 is CASKPARRGPTPYEQYF. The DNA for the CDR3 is TGTGCCAGCAAACCGGCCCGGCGGGGACCGACTCCCTACGAGCAGTACTTC.

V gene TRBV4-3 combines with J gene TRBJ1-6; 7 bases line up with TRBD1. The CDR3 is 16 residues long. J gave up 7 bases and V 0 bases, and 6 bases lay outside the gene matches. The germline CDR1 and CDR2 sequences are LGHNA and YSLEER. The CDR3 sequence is CASSQDWGTANSPLHF. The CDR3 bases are TGCGCCAGCAGCCAAGATTGGGGGACAGCAAATTCACCCCTCCACTTT.

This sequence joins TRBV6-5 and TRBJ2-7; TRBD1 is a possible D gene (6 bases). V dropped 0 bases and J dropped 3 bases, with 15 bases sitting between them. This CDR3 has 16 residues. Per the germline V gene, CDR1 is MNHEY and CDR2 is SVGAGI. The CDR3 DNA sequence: TGTGCCAGCAGTTACTCTTTTGGGGGCACAAACTACGAGCAGTACTTC. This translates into CASSYSFGGTNYEQYF.

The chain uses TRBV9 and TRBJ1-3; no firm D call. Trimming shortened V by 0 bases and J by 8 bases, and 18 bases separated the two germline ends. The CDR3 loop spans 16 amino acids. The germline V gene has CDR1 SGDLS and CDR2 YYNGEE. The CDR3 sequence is CASSVDGSGRGHTIYF. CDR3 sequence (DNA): TGTGCCAGCAGCGTAGACGGCAGCGGAAGAGGCCACACCATATATTTT.

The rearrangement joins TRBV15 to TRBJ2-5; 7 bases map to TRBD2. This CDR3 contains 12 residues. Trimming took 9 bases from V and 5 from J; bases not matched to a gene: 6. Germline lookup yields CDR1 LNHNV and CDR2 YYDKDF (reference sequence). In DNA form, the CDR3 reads TGTGCCACGGGGCGGGGGTTGGAGACCCAGTACTTC. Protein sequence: CATGRGLETQYF. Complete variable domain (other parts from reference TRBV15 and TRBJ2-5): DAMVIQNPRYQVTQFGKPVTLSCSQTLNHNVMYWYQQKSSQAPKLLFHYYDKDFNNEADTPDNFQSRRPNTSFCFLDIRSPGLGDTAMYLCATGRGLETQYFGPGTRLLVL.

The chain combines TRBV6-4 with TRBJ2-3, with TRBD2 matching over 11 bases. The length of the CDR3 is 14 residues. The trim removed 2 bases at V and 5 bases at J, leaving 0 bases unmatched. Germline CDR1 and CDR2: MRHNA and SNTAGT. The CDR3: CASSDLAGGDTQYF. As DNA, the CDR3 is TGTGCCAGCAGTGACCTAGCGGGGGGAGATACGCAGTATTTT.

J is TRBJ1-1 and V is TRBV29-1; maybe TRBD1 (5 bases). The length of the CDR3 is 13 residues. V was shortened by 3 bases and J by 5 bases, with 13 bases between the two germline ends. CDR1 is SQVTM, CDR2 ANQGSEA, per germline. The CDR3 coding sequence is TGCAGCGTTGAGAGGAGGGGAAGGACTGAAGCTTTCTTT. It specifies CSVERRGRTEAFF.

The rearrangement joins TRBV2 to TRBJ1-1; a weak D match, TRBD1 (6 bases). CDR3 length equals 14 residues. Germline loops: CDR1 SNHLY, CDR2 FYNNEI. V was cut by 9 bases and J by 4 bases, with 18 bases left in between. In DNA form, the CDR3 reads TGTGCCAGTAAGTCCGCACAGGGCGTCACTGAAGCTTTCTTT. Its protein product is CASKSAQGVTEAFF.

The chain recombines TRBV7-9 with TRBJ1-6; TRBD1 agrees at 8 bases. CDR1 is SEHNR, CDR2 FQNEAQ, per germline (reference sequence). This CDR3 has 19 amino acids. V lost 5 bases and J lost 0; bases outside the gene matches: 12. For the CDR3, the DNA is TGTGCCAGCAGCCGGACAGGGACGCCGATGAGCTCCTATAATTCACCCCTCCACTTT. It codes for CASSRTGTPMSSYNSPLHF.

The CDR3: CASSPQPGYRGYEQYF. The CDR3 DNA reads TGTGCCAGTAGTCCCCAGCCGGGATACAGAGGCTACGAGCAGTACTTC. The gene calls are TRBV19 and TRBJ2-7; weak D call: TRBD2 (5 bases). V lost 5 bases and J 3 bases, leaving 20 bases between the germline ends. The CDR3 is made up of 16 amino acids. CDR1 and CDR2 from the germline V gene are LNHDA and SQIVND (reference sequence).

The CDR3 nucleotides read TGTGCCAGCAGCTTTACCCTGGCTGGAGATACGCAGTATTTT. Translating gives CASSFTLAGDTQYF. The V call is TRBV7-8, the J call TRBJ2-3; D not certain. The CDR3 totals 14 residues. Germline CDR1 and CDR2: SGHVS and FQNEAQ. V was trimmed by 3 bases and J by 5 bases, leaving 12 bases between them.

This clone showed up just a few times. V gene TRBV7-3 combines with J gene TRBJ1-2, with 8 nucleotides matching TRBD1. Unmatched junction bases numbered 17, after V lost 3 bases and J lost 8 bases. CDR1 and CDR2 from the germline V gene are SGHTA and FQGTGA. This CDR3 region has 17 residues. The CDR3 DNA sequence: TGTGCCAGCAGCTTGGCAAACAACTTAGGACAGGGCCCGGGCTACACCTTC. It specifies CASSLANNLGQGPGYTF.

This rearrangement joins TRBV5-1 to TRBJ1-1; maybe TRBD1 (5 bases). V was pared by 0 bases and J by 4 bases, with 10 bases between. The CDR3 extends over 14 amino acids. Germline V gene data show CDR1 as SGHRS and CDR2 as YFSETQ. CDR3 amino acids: CASSLVAGLTEAFF. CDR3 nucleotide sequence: TGCGCCAGCAGCTTGGTTGCGGGGCTCACTGAAGCTTTCTTT.

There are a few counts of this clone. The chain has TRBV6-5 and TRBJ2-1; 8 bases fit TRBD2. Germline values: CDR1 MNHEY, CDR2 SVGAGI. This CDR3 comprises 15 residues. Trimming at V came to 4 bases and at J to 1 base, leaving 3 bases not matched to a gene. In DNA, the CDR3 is TGTGCCAGCAGTTCAAGCGGGGGTTCCTACAATGAGCAGTTCTTC. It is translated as CASSSSGGSYNEQFF.

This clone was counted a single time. The CDR3 protein is CASSQTGVGQPQHF. CDR3 nucleotide sequence: TGTGCCAGCAGCCAGACAGGGGTAGGTCAGCCCCAGCATTTT. The chain couples TRBV6-5 to TRBJ1-5; TRBD1 aligns across 8 bases. V dropped 6 bases and J dropped 6; count of bases not matched to a gene: 7. CDR3 length equals 14 residues. Germline CDR1 and CDR2: MNHEY and SVGAGI.

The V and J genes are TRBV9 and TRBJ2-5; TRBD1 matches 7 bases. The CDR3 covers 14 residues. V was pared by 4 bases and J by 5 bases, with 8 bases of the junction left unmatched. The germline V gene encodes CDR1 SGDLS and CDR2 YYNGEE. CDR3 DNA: TGTGCCAGCAGCCCCATCCAGGGGGACGAGACCCAGTACTTC. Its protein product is CASSPIQGDETQYF. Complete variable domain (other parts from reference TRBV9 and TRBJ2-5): DSGVTQTPKHLITATGQRVTLRCSPRSGDLSVYWYQQSLDQGLQFLIQYYNGEERAKGNILERFSAQQFPDLHSELNLSSLELGDSALYFCASSPIQGDETQYFGPGTRLLVL.

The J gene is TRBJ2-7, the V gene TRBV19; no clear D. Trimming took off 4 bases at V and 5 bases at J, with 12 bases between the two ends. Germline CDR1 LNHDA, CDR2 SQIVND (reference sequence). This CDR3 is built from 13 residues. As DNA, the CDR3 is TGTGCCAGTAGTAACCCGGTCGTCAACGAGCAGTACTTC. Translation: CASSNPVVNEQYF.

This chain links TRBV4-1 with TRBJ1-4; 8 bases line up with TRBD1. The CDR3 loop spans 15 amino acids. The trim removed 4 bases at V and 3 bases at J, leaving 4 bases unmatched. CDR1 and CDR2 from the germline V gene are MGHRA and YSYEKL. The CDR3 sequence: CASSRGGQANEKLFF. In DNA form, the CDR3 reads TGCGCCAGCAGCCGAGGGGGACAGGCTAATGAAAAACTGTTTTTT.

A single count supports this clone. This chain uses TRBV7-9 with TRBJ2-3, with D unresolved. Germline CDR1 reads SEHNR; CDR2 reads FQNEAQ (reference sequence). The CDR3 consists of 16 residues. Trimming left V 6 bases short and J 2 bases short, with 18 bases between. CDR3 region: CASSYVLGAHTDTQYF. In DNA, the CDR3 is TGTGCCAGCAGTTACGTCCTAGGAGCCCACACAGATACGCAGTATTTT. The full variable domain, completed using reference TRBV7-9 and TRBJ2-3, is DTGVSQNPRHKITKRGQNVTFRCDPISEHNRLYWYRQTLGQGPEFLTYFQNEAQLEKSRLLSDRFSAERPKGSFSTLEIQRTEQGDSAMYLCASSYVLGAHTDTQYFGPGTRLTVL.